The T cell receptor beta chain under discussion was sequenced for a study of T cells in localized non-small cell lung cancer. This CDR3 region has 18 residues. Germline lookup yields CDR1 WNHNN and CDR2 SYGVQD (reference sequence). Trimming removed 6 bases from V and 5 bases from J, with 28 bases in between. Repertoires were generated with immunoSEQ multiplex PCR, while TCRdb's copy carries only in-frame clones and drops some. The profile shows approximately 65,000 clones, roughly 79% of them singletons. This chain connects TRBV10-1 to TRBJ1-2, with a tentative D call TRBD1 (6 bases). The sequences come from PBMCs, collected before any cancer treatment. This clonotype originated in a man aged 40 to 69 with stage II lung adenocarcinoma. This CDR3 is CASRVGGPRDTLPYGYTF. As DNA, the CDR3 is TGCGCCAGCAGAGTGGGGGGTCCCCGGGACACCTTGCCTTATGGCTACACCTTC.